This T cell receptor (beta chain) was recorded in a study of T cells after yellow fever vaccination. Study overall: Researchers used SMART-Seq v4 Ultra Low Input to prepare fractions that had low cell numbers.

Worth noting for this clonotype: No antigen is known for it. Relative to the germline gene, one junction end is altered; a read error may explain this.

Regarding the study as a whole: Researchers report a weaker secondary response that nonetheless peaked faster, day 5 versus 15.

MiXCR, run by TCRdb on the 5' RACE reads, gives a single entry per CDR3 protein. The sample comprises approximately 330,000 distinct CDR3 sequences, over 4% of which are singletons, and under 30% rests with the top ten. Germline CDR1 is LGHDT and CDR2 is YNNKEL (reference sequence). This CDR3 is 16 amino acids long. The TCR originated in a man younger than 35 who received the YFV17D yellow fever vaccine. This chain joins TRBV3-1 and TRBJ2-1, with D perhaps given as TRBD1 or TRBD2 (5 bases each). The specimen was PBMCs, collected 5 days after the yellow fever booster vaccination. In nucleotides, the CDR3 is TGTGCCTGCAGCCAACAGGTCCCGGGGACGGCAAATGAGCAGTTCTTC. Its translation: CACSQQVPGTANEQFF.